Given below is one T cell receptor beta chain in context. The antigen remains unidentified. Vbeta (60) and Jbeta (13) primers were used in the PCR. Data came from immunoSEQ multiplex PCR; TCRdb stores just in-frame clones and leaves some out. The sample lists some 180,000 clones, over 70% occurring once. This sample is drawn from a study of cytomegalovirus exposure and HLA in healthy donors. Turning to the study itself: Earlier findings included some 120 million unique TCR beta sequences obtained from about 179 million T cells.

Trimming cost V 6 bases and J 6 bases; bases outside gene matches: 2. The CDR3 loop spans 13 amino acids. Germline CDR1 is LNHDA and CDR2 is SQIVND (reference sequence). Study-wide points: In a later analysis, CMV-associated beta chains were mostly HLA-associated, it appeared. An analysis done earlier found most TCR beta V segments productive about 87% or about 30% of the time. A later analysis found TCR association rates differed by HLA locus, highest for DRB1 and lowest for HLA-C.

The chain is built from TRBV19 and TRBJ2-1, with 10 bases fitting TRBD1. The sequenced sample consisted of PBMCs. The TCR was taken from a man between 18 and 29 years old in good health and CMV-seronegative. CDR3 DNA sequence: TGTGCCAGTAGGGGACAGGGGATCAATGAGCAGTTCTTC. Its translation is CASRGQGINEQFF. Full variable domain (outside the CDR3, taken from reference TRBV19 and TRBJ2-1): DGGITQSPKYLFRKEGQNVTLSCEQNLNHDAMYWYRQDPGQGLRLIYYSQIVNDFQKGDIAEGYSVSREKKESFPLTVTSAQKNPTAFYLCASRGQGINEQFFGPGTRLTVL.